The rows below give T cell receptor beta chains drawn from one sample of a study of cytomegalovirus exposure and HLA in healthy donors. TCRdb keeps only in-frame clones here, not all; method: immunoSEQ multiplex PCR. The data hold about 130,000 clones, with roughly three quarters observed a single time. What was sequenced was PBMCs. These receptors were taken from a man younger than 30 in good health and CMV-seronegative. Each CDR3 is given with its conserved first and last residue. The D gene is left open where the match is weak. Size tells how often a clone was seen (once, few, many) or the class of an expanded clone, and some rows leave it out.

J: TRBJ2-5; size: .; V: TRBV5-8; D: .; DNA: TGTGCCAGCAGCTTGTGGGGAGATAGGATGGAGACCCAGTACTTC; CDR3: CASSLWGDRMETQYF
J: TRBJ2-1; size: .; V: TRBV7-8; D: .; DNA: TGTGCCAGCAGCTTACCATCACAGGGATATTCCAGGAATGAGCAGTTCTTC; CDR3: CASSLPSQGYSRNEQFF
J: TRBJ2-2; size: .; V: TRBV4-2; D: TRBD2; DNA: TGTGCCAGCAGCCAAGTCAGGCTAACTAGCGGGAGCGCCACCGGGGAGCTGTTTTTT; CDR3: CASSQVRLTSGSATGELFF
J: TRBJ1-5; size: .; V: TRBV5-4; D: TRBD1; DNA: TGTGCCAGCAGCTTGGACAGGGGTCGTCAGCAGCCCCAGCATTTT; CDR3: CASSLDRGRQQPQHF
J: TRBJ1-5; size: few; V: TRBV7-9; D: TRBD1; DNA: TGTGCCAGCAGCCGACAGGGGGATCAGCCCCAGCATTTT; CDR3: CASSRQGDQPQHF
J: TRBJ2-3; size: .; V: TRBV5-4; D: TRBD2; DNA: TGTGCCAGCAGCTTCGGCCGAGAGACTAGCGGGAGTCGAGGAGATACGCAGTATTTT; CDR3: CASSFGRETSGSRGDTQYF
J: TRBJ1-4; size: few; V: TRBV2; D: TRBD1; DNA: TGTGCCAGCAGAGAACAGGGGATGCGTAATGAAAAACTGTTTTTT; CDR3: CASREQGMRNEKLFF
J: TRBJ1-1; size: .; V: TRBV11-2; D: TRBD1; DNA: TGTGCCAGCAGCTCACTAGACAGGGCCACTGAAGCTTTCTTT; CDR3: CASSSLDRATEAFF
J: TRBJ2-5; size: .; V: TRBV15; D: .; DNA: TGTGCCACCAGCAGAGAGGGAGGGGACAACCAAGAGACCCAGTACTTC; CDR3: CATSREGGDNQETQYF
J: TRBJ2-1; size: .; V: TRBV7-6; D: TRBD1; DNA: TGTGCCAGCAGCCCACGACAGGGGGCGGGGGTTTACAATGAGCAGTTCTTC; CDR3: CASSPRQGAGVYNEQFF
J: TRBJ2-1; size: once; V: TRBV11-2; D: TRBD1; DNA: TGTGCCAGCAGCTTAGGGTTGGGACAGGGGGCAAATGAGCAGTTCTTC; CDR3: CASSLGLGQGANEQFF
J: TRBJ1-2; size: .; V: TRBV7-9; D: .; DNA: TGTGCCAGCAGCTTCACGACAACTAACTATGGCTACACCTTC; CDR3: CASSFTTTNYGYTF
J: TRBJ2-5; size: .; V: TRBV7-9; D: TRBD1; DNA: TGTGCCAGCAGCTCGAGGACAGGGGAAGAGACCCAGTACTTC; CDR3: CASSSRTGEETQYF
J: TRBJ2-1; size: .; V: TRBV29-1; D: TRBD2; DNA: TGCAGCGTTGTGAAGCGGGAGGGCCAGGGTGAGCAGTTCTTC; CDR3: CSVVKREGQGEQFF
J: TRBJ2-7; size: .; V: TRBV4-3; D: TRBD2; DNA: TGCGCCAGCAGCCAAGAACGTAGCGGGAGGGCCTCCTCCTACGAGCAGTACTTC; CDR3: CASSQERSGRASSYEQYF
J: TRBJ2-1; size: .; V: TRBV7-9; D: TRBD2; DNA: TGTGCCAGCCCCGAAAGCGGGGTGGGCAACAATGAGCAGTTCTTC; CDR3: CASPESGVGNNEQFF
J: TRBJ1-1; size: .; V: TRBV7-2; D: .; DNA: TGTGCCAGCAGCTTATGGGAGGGGACTACTGAAGCTTTCTTT; CDR3: CASSLWEGTTEAFF
J: TRBJ2-7; size: .; V: TRBV6-1; D: .; DNA: TGTGCCAGCAGTGATTACGGCCAGGGTTACTACGAGCAGTACTTC; CDR3: CASSDYGQGYYEQYF
J: TRBJ2-3; size: .; V: TRBV6-4; D: .; DNA: TGTGCCAGCAGTGACCCCACCGGCAGGGGGGGCACAGATACGCAGTATTTT; CDR3: CASSDPTGRGGTDTQYF